Each of the 19 T cell receptor beta chains below was sequenced from the same sample in a study of T cells in Graves' hyperthyroidism and ophthalmopathy. There were TCR beta CDR3 regions amplified from RNA transcripts. The HTBI primer set was used in a first-round RT-PCR of the TCR CDR3. Using its own MiXCR run on the multiplex PCR reads, TCRdb lists one record per CDR3 protein. Of under 650,000 distinct CDR3 sequences in the sample, about 17% were seen once. Sample: blood. The receptors come from a woman aged 30 to 39 with Graves' hyperthyroidism.

This clonotype was counted at least ten times. This rearrangement joins TRBV20-1 to TRBJ2-5, with D possibly being TRBD2 (6 bases). The V and J ends lost 7 bases and 5 bases respectively, with 17 bases between them. Germline values: CDR1 DFQATT, CDR2 SNEGSKA (reference sequence). CDR3 length equals 13 residues. The chain's CDR3 is CSVGRGSEETQYF. The DNA of the CDR3 is TGCAGTGTGGGTCGGGGGAGTGAGGAGACCCAGTACTTC.

This clonotype has only a few counts. The chain links TRBV19 to TRBJ2-7, with 9 positions matching TRBD1. CDR1 is LNHDA, CDR2 SQIVND, per germline (reference sequence). V lost 6 bases and J lost 4; bases outside the gene matches: 10. The CDR3 has 15 residues. DNA of the CDR3: TGTGCCAGTAGAACCACCGGGACAGGGATTTACGAGCAGTACTTC. Protein product: CASRTTGTGIYEQYF.

This clonotype was detected ten times or more. This chain uses TRBV28 with TRBJ2-6; either TRBD1 or TRBD2 may fit D (5 bases each). The germline V gene encodes CDR1 MDHEN and CDR2 SYDVKM. Trimming pared 3 bases from V and 1 base from J, leaving 10 bases between. CDR3 length: 16 residues. CDR3 residues: CASSFRGVSGANVLTF. CDR3 in DNA: TGTGCCAGCAGTTTTCGGGGCGTATCTGGGGCCAACGTCCTGACTTTC.

About this clonotype: One junction end does not reproduce the germline sequence, and a read error may be involved. The CDR3 loop is CSARSRLDQDTQYF. The CDR3 nucleotides read TGCAGTGCTAGGTCGCGACTGGACCAAGATACCCAGTACTTC. This chain joins TRBV20-1 and TRBJ2-5; D gene unclear. CDR1 DFQATT and CDR2 SNEGSKA come from the germline V gene (reference sequence). CDR3 length equals 14 residues.

This clonotype was counted many times. This chain joins TRBV30 and TRBJ1-1; no reliable D call. V lost 2 bases to trimming and J lost 3 bases, with 13 bases between them. The CDR3 runs 14 residues. Germline loops: CDR1 GTSNPN, CDR2 SVGIG (reference sequence). Here the CDR3 reads CAWSLVGLDTEAFF. The DNA of the CDR3 is TGTGCCTGGAGTTTGGTAGGGCTGGACACTGAAGCTTTCTTT.

The V call is TRBV6-1, the J call TRBJ1-2; D uncertain. The V and J ends lost 8 bases and 8 bases respectively, with 9 bases between them. Per germline, CDR1 MNHNS and CDR2 SASEGT. The CDR3 is made up of 10 amino acids. CDR3 nucleotide sequence: TGTGCCAGCCGAGGTCCGGGCTACACCTTC. Its protein is CASRGPGYTF.

The genes are TRBV30 and TRBJ1-1, with TRBD1 as a possible D gene (5 bases). The germline V gene has CDR1 GTSNPN and CDR2 SVGIG (reference sequence). V shed 1 base and J shed 4 bases, with 16 bases lying between them. The CDR3 runs to 15 residues. The CDR3: CAWSGTRQRGTEAFF. The CDR3, as DNA: TGTGCCTGGAGTGGAACCCGTCAGAGGGGCACTGAAGCTTTCTTT. Variable domain in full (rest from reference TRBV30 and TRBJ1-1): SQTIHQWPATLVQPVGSPLSLECTVEGTSNPNLYWYRQAAGRGLQLLFYSVGIGQISSEVPQNLSASRPQDRQFILSSKKLLLSDSGFYLCAWSGTRQRGTEAFFGQGTRLTVV.

The table lists this clonotype with many counts. This chain links TRBV5-1 with TRBJ1-1, with 7 bases identical to TRBD1. The CDR3 is 13 amino acids. Trimming cost V 5 bases and J 5 bases; bases outside gene matches: 6. Germline CDR1 and CDR2: SGHRS and YFSETQ. The CDR3, as DNA: TGCGCCAGCAGATACGGACAGGAGACTGAAGCTTTCTTT. The encoded protein is CASRYGQETEAFF.

This chain uses TRBV10-3 with TRBJ2-5; D is undetermined. V lost 6 bases and J 4 bases, leaving 9 bases between the germline ends. The germline CDR1 and CDR2 sequences are ENHRY and SYGVKD. The CDR3 consists of 12 residues. CDR3 nucleotide sequence: TGTGCCATCAGCCGTCTGGGAGAGACCCAGTACTTC. This sequence encodes CAISRLGETQYF.

The gene calls are TRBV27 and TRBJ2-1; D possibly corresponds to TRBD2 (5 bases). The germline V gene has CDR1 MNHEY and CDR2 SMNVEV (reference sequence). V was pared by 0 bases and J by 4 bases, with 16 bases between. The CDR3 extends over 17 amino acids. CDR3: CASSLSSSPVGYNEQFF. Here the CDR3 DNA reads TGTGCCAGCAGTTTATCGTCTAGCCCTGTGGGGTACAATGAGCAGTTCTTC.

This clonotype was observed a few times. The rearrangement links TRBV29-1 to TRBJ2-5; D tentatively reads TRBD1 or TRBD2 (5 bases each). Germline CDR1 is SQVTM and CDR2 is ANQGSEA. The CDR3 totals 12 residues. V dropped 7 bases and J dropped 5 bases, with 14 bases sitting between them. For the CDR3, the DNA is TGCAGCGCCGAGTTATGGGGGGAGACCCAGTACTTC. Residues: CSAELWGETQYF. The whole variable domain, filled in from reference TRBV29-1 and TRBJ2-5, reads SAVISQKPSRDICQRGTSLTIQCQVDSQVTMMFWYRQQPGQSLTLIATANQGSEATYESGFVIDKFPISRPNLTFSTLTVSNMSPEDSSIYLCSAELWGETQYFGPGTRLLVL.

The chain has TRBV28 and TRBJ1-2; D remains ambiguous. The CDR3 totals 10 residues. The V end was cut by 5 bases, the J end by 6 bases, with 4 bases between. Germline assignment: CDR1 MDHEN and CDR2 SYDVKM. The DNA of the CDR3 is TGTGCCAGCAGTGATGATGGCTACACCTTC. The encoded protein is CASSDDGYTF.

In this sample, this clonotype turned up many times. This chain links TRBV11-2 with TRBJ2-7; 9 positions match TRBD1. The CDR3 contains 14 residues. Unmatched junction bases numbered 5, after V lost 3 bases and J lost 5 bases. Germline CDR1 SGHAT, CDR2 FQNNGV. The CDR3 sequence is CASSFRDRVHEQYF. The CDR3 DNA is TGTGCCAGCAGCTTCCGGGACAGGGTGCACGAGCAGTACTTC.

This clonotype was counted a few times. This sequence joins TRBV7-2 and TRBJ2-1; perhaps TRBD1 as D (5 bases). CDR1 SGHTA and CDR2 FQGNSA come from the germline V gene. The CDR3 consists of 15 residues. V was pared by 3 bases and J by 5 bases, with 14 bases between. In DNA, the CDR3 is TGTGCCAGCAGCTTTGGCCGCGCAGGGAACAATGAGCAGTTCTTC. Residues: CASSFGRAGNNEQFF.

This clonotype has ten or more counts. The chain couples TRBV11-2 to TRBJ2-3; the D gene is possibly TRBD1 (5 bases). V dropped 1 base and J dropped 1 base, with 15 bases sitting between them. The CDR3 sequence is 17 residues long. CDR1 and CDR2 (germline): SGHAT, FQNNGV. CDR3 bases: TGTGCCAGCAGCTTAGTCCTAAACAGGAGACGCACAGATACGCAGTATTTT. Encoded protein: CASSLVLNRRRTDTQYF.

This clonotype was counted ten times or more. The J gene is TRBJ2-1, the V gene TRBV24-1, with 11 bases lining up with TRBD2. V shed 2 bases and J 9 bases; nucleotides not matched to a gene: 8. CDR3 size: 16 residues. Per germline, CDR1 KGHDR and CDR2 SFDVKD. CDR3 loop: CATSDSLAGEESEQFF. CDR3 in DNA: TGTGCCACCAGTGATTCACTAGCGGGAGAAGAAAGTGAGCAGTTCTTC.

V gene TRBV20-1 combines with J gene TRBJ2-7; TRBD2 aligns across 7 bases. The CDR3 sequence is 12 residues long. V lost 7 bases and J lost 7; bases outside the gene matches: 10. CDR1 is DFQATT and CDR2 is SNEGSKA in the germline V gene (reference sequence). This CDR3 reads CSGVALGGEQYF. Written as DNA, the CDR3 is TGCAGTGGTGTAGCCCTGGGAGGGGAGCAGTACTTC.

The V call is TRBV20-1, the J call TRBJ1-1; D is possibly TRBD1 (6 bases). The CDR3 totals 11 residues. Germline V gene data show CDR1 as DFQATT and CDR2 as SNEGSKA (reference sequence). V was cut by 6 bases and J by 4 bases, with 9 bases left in between. The CDR3 reads CSAKQGTEAFF. The CDR3 nucleotides read TGCAGTGCCAAACAGGGCACTGAAGCTTTCTTT.

The CDR3 reads CASIGSREDNQPQHF. CDR3 DNA: TGTGCCAGCATTGGCTCCAGGGAGGACAATCAGCCCCAGCATTTT. The chain employs TRBV28 and TRBJ1-5; weak D call: TRBD1 (5 bases). The CDR3 is 15 residues long. V lost 7 bases to trimming and J lost 3 bases, with 16 bases between them. Germline values: CDR1 MDHEN, CDR2 SYDVKM.